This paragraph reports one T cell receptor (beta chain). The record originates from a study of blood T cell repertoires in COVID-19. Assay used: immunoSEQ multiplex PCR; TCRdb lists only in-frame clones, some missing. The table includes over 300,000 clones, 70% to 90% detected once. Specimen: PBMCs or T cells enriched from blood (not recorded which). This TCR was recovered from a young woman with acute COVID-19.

The CDR3 protein is CASSPRWTSGGPYNEQFF. In DNA form, the CDR3 reads TGCGCCAGCAGCCCCCGTTGGACTAGCGGGGGGCCTTACAATGAGCAGTTCTTC. The chain employs TRBV4-1 and TRBJ2-1, with 14 positions matching TRBD2. V trimming: 4 bases; J trimming: 4 bases; junction bases outside the gene matches: 9. The CDR3 is made up of 18 amino acids. From germline, CDR1 is MGHRA and CDR2 YSYEKL.